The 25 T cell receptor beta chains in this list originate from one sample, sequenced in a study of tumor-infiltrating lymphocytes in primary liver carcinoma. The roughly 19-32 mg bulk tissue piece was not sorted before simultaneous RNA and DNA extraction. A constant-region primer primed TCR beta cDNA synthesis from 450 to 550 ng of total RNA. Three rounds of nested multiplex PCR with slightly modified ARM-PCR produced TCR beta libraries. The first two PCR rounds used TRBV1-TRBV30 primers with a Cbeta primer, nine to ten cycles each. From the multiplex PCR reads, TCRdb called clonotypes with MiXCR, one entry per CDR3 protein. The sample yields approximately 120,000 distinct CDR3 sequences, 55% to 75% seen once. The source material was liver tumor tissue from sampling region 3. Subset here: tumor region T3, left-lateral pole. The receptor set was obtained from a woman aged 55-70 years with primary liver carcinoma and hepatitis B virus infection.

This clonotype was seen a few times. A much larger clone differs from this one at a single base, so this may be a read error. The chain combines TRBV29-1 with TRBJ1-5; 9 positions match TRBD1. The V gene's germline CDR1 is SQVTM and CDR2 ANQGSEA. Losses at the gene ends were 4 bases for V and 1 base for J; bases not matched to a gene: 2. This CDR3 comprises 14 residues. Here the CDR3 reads CSVVTGGSNQPQHF. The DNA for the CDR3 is TGCAGCGTTGTGACAGGGGGGAGCAATCAGCCCCAGCATTTT.

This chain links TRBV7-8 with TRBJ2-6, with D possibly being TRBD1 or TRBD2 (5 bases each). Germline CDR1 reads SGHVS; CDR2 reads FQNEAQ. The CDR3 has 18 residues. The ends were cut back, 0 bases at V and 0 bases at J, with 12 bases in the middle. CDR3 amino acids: CASSLAGVGSSGANVLTF. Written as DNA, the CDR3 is TGTGCCAGCAGCTTAGCGGGGGTTGGGTCCTCTGGGGCCAACGTCCTGACTTTC.

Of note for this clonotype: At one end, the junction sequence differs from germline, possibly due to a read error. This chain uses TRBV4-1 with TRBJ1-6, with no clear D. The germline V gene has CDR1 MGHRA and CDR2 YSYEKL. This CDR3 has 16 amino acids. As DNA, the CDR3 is TGCGCCAACAGCCATGCACACCAGATGGACAATTCACCCCTCCACTTT. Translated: CANSHAHQMDNSPLHF.

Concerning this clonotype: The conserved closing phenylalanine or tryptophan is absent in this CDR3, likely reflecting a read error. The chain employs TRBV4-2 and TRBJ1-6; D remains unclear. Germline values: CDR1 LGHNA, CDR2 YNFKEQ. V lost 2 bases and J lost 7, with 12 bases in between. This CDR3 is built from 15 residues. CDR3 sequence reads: CASSQIAIRNSPLHI. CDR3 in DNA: TGTGCCAGCAGCCAAATAGCGATTAGAAATTCACCCCTCCACATT.

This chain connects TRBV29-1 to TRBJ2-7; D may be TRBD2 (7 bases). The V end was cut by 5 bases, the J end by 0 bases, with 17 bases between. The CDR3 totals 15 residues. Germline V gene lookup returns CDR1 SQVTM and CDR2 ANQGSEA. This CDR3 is CSVRGGVSSSYEQYF. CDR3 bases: TGCAGCGTTAGAGGGGGGGTATCGAGCTCCTACGAGCAGTACTTC.

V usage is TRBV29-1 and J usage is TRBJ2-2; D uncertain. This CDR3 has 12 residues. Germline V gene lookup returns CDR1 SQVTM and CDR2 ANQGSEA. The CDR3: CIAPEYTGELFF. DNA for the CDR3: TGCATCGCACCAGAATACACCGGGGAGCTGTTTTTT.

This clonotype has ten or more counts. CDR3 residues: CASSLAQGTSGIYEQYF. CDR3 coding DNA: TGCGCCAGCAGCTTGGCCCAGGGGACTAGCGGGATCTACGAGCAGTACTTC. The chain links TRBV5-1 to TRBJ2-7, with TRBD2 matching over 13 bases. The CDR3 has 17 residues. V trimming: 0 bases; J trimming: 3 bases; junction bases outside the gene matches: 6. Germline V gene data show CDR1 as SGHRS and CDR2 as YFSETQ.

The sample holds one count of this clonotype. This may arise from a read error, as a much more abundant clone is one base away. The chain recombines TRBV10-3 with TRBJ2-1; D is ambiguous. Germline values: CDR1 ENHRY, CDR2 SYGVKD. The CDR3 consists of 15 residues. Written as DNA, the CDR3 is TGTGCCATCAGTGAGTCGACCGTCTCCTACAATGAGGAGTTCTTC. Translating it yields CAISESTVSYNEEFF.

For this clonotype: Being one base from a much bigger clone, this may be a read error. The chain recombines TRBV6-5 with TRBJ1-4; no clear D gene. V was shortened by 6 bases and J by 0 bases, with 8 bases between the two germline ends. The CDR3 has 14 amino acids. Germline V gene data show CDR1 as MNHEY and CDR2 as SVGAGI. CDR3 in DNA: TGTGCCAGCAGGTACGCCTCAACTAATGAAAAACTGTTTTTT. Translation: CASRYASTNEKLFF.

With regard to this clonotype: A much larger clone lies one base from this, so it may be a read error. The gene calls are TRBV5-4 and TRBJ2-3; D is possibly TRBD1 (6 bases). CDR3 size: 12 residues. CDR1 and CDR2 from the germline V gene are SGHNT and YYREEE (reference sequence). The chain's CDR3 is CASLDSTDTRYF. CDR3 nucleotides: TGTGCCAGCCTGGACAGCACAGATACGCGGTATTTT.

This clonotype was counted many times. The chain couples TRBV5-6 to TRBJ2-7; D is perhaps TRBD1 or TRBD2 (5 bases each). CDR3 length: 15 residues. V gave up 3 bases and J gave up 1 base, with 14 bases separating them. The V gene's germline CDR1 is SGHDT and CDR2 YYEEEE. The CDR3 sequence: CASSSTHEGSYEQYF. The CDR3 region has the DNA TGTGCCAGCAGCTCCACACACGAGGGGTCCTACGAGCAGTACTTC.

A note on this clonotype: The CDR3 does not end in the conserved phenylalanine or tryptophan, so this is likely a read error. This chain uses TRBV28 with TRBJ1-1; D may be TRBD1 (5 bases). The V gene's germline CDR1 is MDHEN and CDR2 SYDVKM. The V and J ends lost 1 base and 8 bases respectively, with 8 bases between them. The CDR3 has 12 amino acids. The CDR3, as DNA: TGTGCCAGCAGTTTATTGGGGGGGGAAGCTTTCATT. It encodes CASSLLGGEAFI.

The CDR3 DNA follows: TGTGCCAGCAGCCCGGACAGGGTATACGACACCGGGGAGCTGTTTTTT. This translates into CASSPDRVYDTGELFF. This chain joins TRBV7-9 and TRBJ2-2; TRBD1 agrees at 8 bases. This CDR3 region has 16 residues. CDR1 is SEHNR, CDR2 FQNEAQ, per germline (reference sequence). Trimming at V came to 5 bases and at J to 3 bases, leaving 8 bases not matched to a gene.

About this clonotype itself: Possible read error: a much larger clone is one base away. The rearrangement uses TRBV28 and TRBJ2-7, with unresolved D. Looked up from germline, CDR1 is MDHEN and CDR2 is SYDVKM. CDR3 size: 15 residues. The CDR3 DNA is TGTGTCAGCAGTTTTTCGGCGATTGGGGATTACGAGCAGTACTTC. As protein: CVSSFSAIGDYEQYF. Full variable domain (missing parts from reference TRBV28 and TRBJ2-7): DVKVTQSSRYLVKRTGEKVFLECVQDMDHENMFWYRQDPGLGLRLIYFSYDVKMKEKGDIPEGYSVSREKKERFSLILESASTNQTSMYLCVSSFSAIGDYEQYFGPGTRLTVT.

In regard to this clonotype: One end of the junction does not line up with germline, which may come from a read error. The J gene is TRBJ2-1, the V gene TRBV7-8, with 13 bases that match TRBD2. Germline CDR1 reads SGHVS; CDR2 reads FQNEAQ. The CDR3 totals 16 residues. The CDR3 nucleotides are TGTGTCAGCAGCTTAGTTTGGACTAGCGGGAGTAATGAGCAGCTCTTC. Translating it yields CVSSLVWTSGSNEQLF.

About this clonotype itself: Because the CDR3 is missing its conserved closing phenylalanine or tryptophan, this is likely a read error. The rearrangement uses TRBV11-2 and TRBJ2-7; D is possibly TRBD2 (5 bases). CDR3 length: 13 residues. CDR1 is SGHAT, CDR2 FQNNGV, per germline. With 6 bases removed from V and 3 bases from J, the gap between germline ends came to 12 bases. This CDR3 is CASSLGRGYEQYL. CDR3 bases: TGTGCCAGCAGTCTCGGTCGGGGCTACGAGCAGTACCTC.

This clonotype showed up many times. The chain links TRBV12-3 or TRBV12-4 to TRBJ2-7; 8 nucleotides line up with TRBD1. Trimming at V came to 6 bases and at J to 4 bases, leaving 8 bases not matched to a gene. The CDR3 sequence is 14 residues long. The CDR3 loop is CASSNNRGWYEQYF. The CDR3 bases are TGTGCCAGCAGCAACAACAGGGGGTGGTACGAGCAGTACTTC.

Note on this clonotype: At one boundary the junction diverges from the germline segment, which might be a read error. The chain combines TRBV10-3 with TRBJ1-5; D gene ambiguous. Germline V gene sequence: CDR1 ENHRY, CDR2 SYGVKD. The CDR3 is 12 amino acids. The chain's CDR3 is CVISETNQPQHF. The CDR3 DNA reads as TGTGTCATCAGTGAGACAAATCAGCCCCAGCATTTT.

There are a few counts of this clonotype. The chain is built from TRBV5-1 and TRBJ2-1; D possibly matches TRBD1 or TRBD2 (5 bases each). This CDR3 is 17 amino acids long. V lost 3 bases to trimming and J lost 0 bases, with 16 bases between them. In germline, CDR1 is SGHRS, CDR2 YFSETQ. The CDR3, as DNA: TGCGCCAGCAGCTCCCCCCTGGGACGAGCCTCCTACAATGAGCAGTTCTTC. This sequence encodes CASSSPLGRASYNEQFF.

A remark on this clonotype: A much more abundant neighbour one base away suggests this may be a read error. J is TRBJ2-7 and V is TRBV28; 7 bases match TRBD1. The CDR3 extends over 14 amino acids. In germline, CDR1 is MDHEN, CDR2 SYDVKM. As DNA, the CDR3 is TGTGCCAGCAGTTCACAGGGGAATGGCTACGAGGAGTACTTC. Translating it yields CASSSQGNGYEEYF.

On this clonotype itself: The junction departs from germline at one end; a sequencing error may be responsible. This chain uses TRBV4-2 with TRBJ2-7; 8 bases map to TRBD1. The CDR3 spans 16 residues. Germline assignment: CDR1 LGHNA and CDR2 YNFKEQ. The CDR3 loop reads CASSQALGQASHEQYF. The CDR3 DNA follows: TGTGCCAGCAGCCAGGCCCTGGGACAGGCTTCCCACGAACAGTACTTC.

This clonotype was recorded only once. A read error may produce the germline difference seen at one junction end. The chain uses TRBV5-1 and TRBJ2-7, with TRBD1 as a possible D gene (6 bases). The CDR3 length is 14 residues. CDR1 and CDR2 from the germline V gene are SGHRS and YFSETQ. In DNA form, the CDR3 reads TGCGCCGGCAGCTTGGGGACACAATCCTACGAGCAGTACTTC. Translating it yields CAGSLGTQSYEQYF.

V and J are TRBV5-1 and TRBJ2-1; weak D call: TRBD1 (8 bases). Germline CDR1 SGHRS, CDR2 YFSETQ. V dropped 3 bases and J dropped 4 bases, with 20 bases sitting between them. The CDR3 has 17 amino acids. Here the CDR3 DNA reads TGCGCCAGCAGCTCCCCCAAACAGGGGGGGGGGTACAATGAGCAGTTCTTC. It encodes CASSSPKQGGGYNEQFF.

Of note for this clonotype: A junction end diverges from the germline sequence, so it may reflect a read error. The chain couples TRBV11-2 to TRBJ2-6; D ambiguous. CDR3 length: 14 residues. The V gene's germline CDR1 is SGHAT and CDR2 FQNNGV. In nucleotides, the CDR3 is TGTGCCAGCAGGATGGTCTCTGGGACCAACGTCCTGACTTTC. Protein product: CASRMVSGTNVLTF.

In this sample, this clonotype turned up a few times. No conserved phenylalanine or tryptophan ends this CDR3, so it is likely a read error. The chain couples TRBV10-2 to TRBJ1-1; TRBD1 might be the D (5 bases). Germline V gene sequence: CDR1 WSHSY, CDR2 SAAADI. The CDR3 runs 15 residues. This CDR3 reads CVSREPRGVGTEAFL. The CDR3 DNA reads TGCGTCAGCAGAGAGCCTAGGGGCGTCGGCACTGAAGCTTTCTTA.